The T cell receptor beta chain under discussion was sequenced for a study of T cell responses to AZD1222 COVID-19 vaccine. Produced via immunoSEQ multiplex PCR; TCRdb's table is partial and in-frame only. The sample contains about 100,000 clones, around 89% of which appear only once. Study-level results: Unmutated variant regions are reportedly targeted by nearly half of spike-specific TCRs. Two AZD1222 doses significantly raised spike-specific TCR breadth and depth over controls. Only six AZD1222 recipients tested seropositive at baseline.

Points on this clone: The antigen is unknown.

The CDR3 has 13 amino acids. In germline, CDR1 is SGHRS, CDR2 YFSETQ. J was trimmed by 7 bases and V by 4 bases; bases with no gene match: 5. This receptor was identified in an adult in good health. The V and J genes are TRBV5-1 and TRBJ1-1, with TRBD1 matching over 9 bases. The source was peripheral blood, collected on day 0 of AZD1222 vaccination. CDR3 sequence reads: CASSPWTGVEAFF. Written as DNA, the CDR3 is TGCGCCAGCAGCCCCTGGACAGGGGTTGAAGCTTTCTTT.